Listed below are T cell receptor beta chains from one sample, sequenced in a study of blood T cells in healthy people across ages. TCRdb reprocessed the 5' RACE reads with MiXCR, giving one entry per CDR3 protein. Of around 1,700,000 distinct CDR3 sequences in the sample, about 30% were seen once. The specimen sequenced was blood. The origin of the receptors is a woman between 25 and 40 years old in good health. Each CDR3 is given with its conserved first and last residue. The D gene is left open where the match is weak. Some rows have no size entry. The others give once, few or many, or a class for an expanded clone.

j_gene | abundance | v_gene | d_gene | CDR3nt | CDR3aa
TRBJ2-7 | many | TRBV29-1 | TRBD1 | TGCAGCGGGAGACAGGGGGGCTACGAGCAGTACTTC | CSGRQGGYEQYF
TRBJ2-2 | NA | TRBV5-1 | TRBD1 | TGCGCCAGCAGCTTGGCAGAGGACAGGGGCGGGGAGCTGTTTTTT | CASSLAEDRGGELFF
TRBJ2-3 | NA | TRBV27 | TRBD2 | TGTGCCAGCGGTCCGGGACTAGCGGGGGGGAGTCCGCCAGATACGCAGTATTTT | CASGPGLAGGSPPDTQYF
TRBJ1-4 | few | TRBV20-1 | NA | TGCAGTGCCAGCGCAGTGAATAATGAAAAACTGTTTTTT | CSASAVNNEKLFF
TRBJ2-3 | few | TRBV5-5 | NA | TGTGCCAGCAGCTTGGAAATGAAAGATACGCAGTATTTT | CASSLEMKDTQYF
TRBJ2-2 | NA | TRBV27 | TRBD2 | TGTGCCAGCAGTCGAAAGAGCGGGAGTTATAGCGGGGAGCTGTTTTTT | CASSRKSGSYSGELFF
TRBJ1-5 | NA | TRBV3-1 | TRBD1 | TGTGCCAGCAGCCAGGGGACAGGGTATCAGCCCCAGCATTTT | CASSQGTGYQPQHF
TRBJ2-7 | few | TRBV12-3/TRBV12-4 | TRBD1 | TGTGCCAGCGGGTGGACAGGGAACAACGAGCAGTACTTC | CASGWTGNNEQYF
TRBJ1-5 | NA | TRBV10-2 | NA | TGCGCCAGCAGTTACGGTCATCAGCCCCAGCATTTT | CASSYGHQPQHF
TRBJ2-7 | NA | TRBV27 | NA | TGTGCCAGCAGGGGGGGCCCAGGCTACGAGCAGTACTTC | CASRGGPGYEQYF
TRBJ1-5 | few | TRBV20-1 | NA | TGCAGTGCTAGTTACTTAGCAGCTGAGGGATTCAATCAGCCCCAGCATTTT | CSASYLAAEGFNQPQHF
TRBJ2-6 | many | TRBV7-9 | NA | TGTGCCAGCAGCTTAGGCAGGGTCTCTGGGGCCAACGTCCTGACTTTC | CASSLGRVSGANVLTF
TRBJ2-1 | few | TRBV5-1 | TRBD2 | TGCGCCAGCAGACTGACTAGCGGCTCCTACAATGAGCAGTTCTTC | CASRLTSGSYNEQFF
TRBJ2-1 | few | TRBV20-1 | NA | TGCAGTGCTAGGACGAGGGGGGGGTACAATGAGCAGTTCTTC | CSARTRGGYNEQFF
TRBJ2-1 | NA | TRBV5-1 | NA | TGCGCCAGCAGCTTCAATACAGGGAATGAGCAGTTCTTC | CASSFNTGNEQFF
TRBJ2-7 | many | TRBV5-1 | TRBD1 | TGCGCCAGCAGCGGTAACATCGGGACAGCGACAGGATCCTACGAGCAGTACTTC | CASSGNIGTATGSYEQYF
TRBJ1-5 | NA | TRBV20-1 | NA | TGCAGTGTTCGAGGGGGGTCTCAGCCCCAGCATTTT | CSVRGGSQPQHF
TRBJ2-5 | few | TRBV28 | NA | TGTGCCAGCAGTTTATCTGGCGGCCCCCTGCAAGAGACCCAGTACTTC | CASSLSGGPLQETQYF
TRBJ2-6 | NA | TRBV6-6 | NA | TGTGCCAGCAGTTACTCGTCCGAACGCTCTGGGGCCAACGTCCTGACTTTC | CASSYSSERSGANVLTF
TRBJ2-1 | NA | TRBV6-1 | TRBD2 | TGTGCCAGCGCGCTAGCGGGGGAGTACAATGAGCAGTTCTTC | CASALAGEYNEQFF